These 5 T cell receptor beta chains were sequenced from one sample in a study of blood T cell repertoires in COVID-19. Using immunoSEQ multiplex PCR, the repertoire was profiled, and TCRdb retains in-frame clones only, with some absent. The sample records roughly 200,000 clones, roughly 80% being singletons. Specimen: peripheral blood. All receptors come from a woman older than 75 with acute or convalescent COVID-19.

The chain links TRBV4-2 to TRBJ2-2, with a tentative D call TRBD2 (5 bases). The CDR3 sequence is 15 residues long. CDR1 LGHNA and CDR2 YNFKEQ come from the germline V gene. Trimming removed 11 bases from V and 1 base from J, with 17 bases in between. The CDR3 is CAGSLGGLNTGELFF. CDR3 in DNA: TGTGCCGGATCTTTAGGCGGGTTGAACACCGGGGAGCTGTTTTTT.

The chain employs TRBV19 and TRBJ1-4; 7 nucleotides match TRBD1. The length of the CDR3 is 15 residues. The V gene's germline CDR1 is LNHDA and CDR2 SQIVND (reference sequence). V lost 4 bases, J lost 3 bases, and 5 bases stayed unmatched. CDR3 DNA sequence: TGTGCCAGTAGTAAAGGCAGGGGGTCTAATGAAAAACTGTTTTTT. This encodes CASSKGRGSNEKLFF. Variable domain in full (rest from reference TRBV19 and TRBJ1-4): DGGITQSPKYLFRKEGQNVTLSCEQNLNHDAMYWYRQDPGQGLRLIYYSQIVNDFQKGDIAEGYSVSREKKESFPLTVTSAQKNPTAFYLCASSKGRGSNEKLFFGSGTQLSVL.

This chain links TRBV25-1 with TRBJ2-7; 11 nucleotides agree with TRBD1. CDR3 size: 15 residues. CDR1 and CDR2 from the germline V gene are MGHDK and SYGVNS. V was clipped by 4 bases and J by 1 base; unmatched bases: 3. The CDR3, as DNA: TGTGCCAGCAGTGCACGGGACAGGGGGTCCTACGAGCAGTACTTC. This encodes CASSARDRGSYEQYF.

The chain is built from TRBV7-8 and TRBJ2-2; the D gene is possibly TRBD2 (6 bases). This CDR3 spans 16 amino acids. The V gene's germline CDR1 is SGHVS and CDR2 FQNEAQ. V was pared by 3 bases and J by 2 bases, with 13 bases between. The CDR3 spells CASSFRDSDNTGELFF. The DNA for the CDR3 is TGTGCCAGCAGCTTCCGGGACTCGGATAACACCGGGGAGCTGTTTTTT.

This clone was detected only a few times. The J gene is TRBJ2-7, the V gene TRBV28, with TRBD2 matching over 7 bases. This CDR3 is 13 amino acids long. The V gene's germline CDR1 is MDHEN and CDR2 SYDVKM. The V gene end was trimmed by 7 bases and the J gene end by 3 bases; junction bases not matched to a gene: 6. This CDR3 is CASTPGGRYEQYF. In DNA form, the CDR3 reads TGTGCCAGCACCCCGGGGGGTCGCTACGAGCAGTACTTC. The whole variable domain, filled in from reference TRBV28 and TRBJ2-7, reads DVKVTQSSRYLVKRTGEKVFLECVQDMDHENMFWYRQDPGLGLRLIYFSYDVKMKEKGDIPEGYSVSREKKERFSLILESASTNQTSMYLCASTPGGRYEQYFGPGTRLTVT.